Sequencing of this T cell receptor (beta chain) was carried out in a study of radiotherapy plus CTLA-4 blockade in lung cancer. About the study: Of the patients, 15% to 20% showed objective responses and around 34% attained disease control.

Here immunoSEQ multiplex PCR was the method, and the copy in TCRdb shows in-frame clones only, minus some. The sample lists about 76,000 clones, 78% occurring once. Study outcomes and limitations: With interferon-beta, early dynamics of blood T cell clones were reported to best predict response. Blood TCR clones of tumor origin expanded after radiotherapy plus ipilimumab.

About this clone: Its antigen is unidentified.

The V gene's germline CDR1 is PRHDT and CDR2 FYEKMQ (reference sequence). Trimming removed 2 bases from V and 4 bases from J; junction bases left unmatched: 2. The CDR3 covers 14 residues. The input for sequencing was peripheral blood, taken from a patient treated with radiotherapy plus ipilimumab. This sequence was found in a human donor with non-small cell lung cancer whose response to radiotherapy plus ipilimumab could not be evaluated. Some clones in this sample may be carry-over from other donors' samples. The J gene is TRBJ2-7, the V gene TRBV13, with 10 bases matching TRBD1. DNA of the CDR3: TGTGCCAGCAGCTTACGGGACAGGGGATACGAGCAGTACTTC. Translating it yields CASSLRDRGYEQYF.